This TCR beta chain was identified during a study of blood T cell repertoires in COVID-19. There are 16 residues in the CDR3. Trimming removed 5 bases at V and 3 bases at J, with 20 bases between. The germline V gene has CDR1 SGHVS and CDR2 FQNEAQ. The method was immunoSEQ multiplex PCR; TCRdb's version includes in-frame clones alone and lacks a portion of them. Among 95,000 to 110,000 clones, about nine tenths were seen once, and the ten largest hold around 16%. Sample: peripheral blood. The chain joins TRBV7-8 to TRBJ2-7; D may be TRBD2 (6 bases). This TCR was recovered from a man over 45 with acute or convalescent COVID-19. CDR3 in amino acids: CASSRRDPGGRYEQYF. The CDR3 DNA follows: TGTGCCAGCAGCCGCCGGGACCCCGGGGGTCGCTACGAGCAGTACTTC.